This TCR beta chain was profiled in a study of cytomegalovirus exposure and HLA in healthy donors. This PCR relied on a set of 60 Vbeta primers and 13 Jbeta primers. Repertoires were generated with immunoSEQ multiplex PCR, while TCRdb's copy carries only in-frame clones and drops some. The table lists tens of thousands of clones, roughly three quarters of them singletons, with less than 4.5% in the top ten. The origin of this receptor is a man aged 25-45 years in good health and CMV-seronegative. The sequencing input was PBMCs.

Written as DNA, the CDR3 is TGTGCCAGCAGTCGGACAGGGGGGACTAGCACAGATACGCAGTATTTT. Translated, it gives CASSRTGGTSTDTQYF. V and J are TRBV7-2 and TRBJ2-3, with 10 nucleotides matching TRBD1. Trimming at V came to 6 bases and at J to 0 bases, leaving 6 bases not matched to a gene. CDR3 length: 16 amino acids. Germline V gene data show CDR1 as SGHTA and CDR2 as FQGNSA.